Presented here are 23 T cell receptor beta chains from one specimen sequenced in a study of cytomegalovirus exposure and HLA in healthy donors. PCR involved 60 Vbeta and 13 Jbeta primers. Only in-frame clones appear in the TCRdb table, and some are missing; sequencing was by immunoSEQ multiplex PCR. The sample contains about 130,000 clones, more than 80% of which appear only once. Sequencing was carried out using PBMCs. The receptors here all came from a woman aged 40 to 50 in good health and CMV-seropositive.

This clone was counted once. This chain uses TRBV27 with TRBJ2-1; 10 nucleotides agree with TRBD2. This CDR3 has 14 residues. After removal of 2 bases from V and 6 bases from J, the junction contained 1 base not matched to a gene. Germline V gives CDR1 MNHEY, CDR2 SMNVEV (reference sequence). CDR3 nucleotide sequence: TGTGCCAGCAGTTTAACTAGCGGGATCAATGAGCAGTTCTTC. Its protein product is CASSLTSGINEQFF.

This rearrangement joins TRBV5-4 to TRBJ2-3; possible D gene TRBD2, 6 bases. Trimming pared 4 bases from V and 0 bases from J, leaving 21 bases between. This CDR3 contains 18 residues. Germline CDR1 reads SGHNT; CDR2 reads YYREEE (reference sequence). CDR3 in amino acids: CASSLSLAPPASTDTQYF. CDR3 nucleotide sequence: TGTGCCAGCAGCCTATCGCTAGCGCCCCCGGCTAGCACAGATACGCAGTATTTT. Filled out from reference TRBV5-4 and TRBJ2-3, the complete variable domain reads ETGVTQSPTHLIKTRGQQVTLRCSSQSGHNTVSWYQQALGQGPQFIFQYYREEENGRGNFPPRFSGLQFPNYSSELNVNALELDDSALYLCASSLSLAPPASTDTQYFGPGTRLTVL.

A few counts support this clone. J is TRBJ2-5 and V is TRBV5-4, with 12 bases identical to TRBD1. Gene TRBJ2-7 matches the end of the DNA better, so the J call may be wrong. The CDR3 covers 15 residues. The V gene's germline CDR1 is SGHNT and CDR2 YYREEE (reference sequence). In DNA, the CDR3 is TGTGCCAGCAGCAATGCGGGACAGGGGGCGAACGAGCAGTACTTC. Amino acid sequence: CASSNAGQGANEQYF.

The CDR3 loop reads CASSPGQTNTEAFF. The CDR3, as DNA: TGTGCCAGCTCACCGGGACAGACGAACACTGAAGCTTTCTTT. The V and J genes are TRBV18 and TRBJ1-1; TRBD1 matches 7 bases. Germline V gene sequence: CDR1 KGHSH, CDR2 LQKENI. V gave up 3 bases and J gave up 1 base; unmatched junction bases: 2. This CDR3 is built from 14 residues.

J is TRBJ1-1 and V is TRBV25-1; a possible D gene is TRBD1 (5 bases). CDR3 length: 12 amino acids. Trimming took off 2 bases at V and 6 bases at J, with 7 bases between the two ends. From germline, CDR1 is MGHDK and CDR2 SYGVNS. Here the CDR3 reads CASSEPGSEAFF. CDR3 nucleotides: TGTGCCAGCAGTGAACCAGGGTCTGAAGCTTTCTTT.

This clone was detected only once. CDR3 loop: CASSFEQRSASYEQYF. In nucleotides, the CDR3 is TGCGCCAGCAGTTTCGAGCAGCGTTCGGCCTCCTACGAGCAGTACTTC. V usage is TRBV5-1 and J usage is TRBJ2-7; no clear D. From germline, CDR1 is SGHRS and CDR2 YFSETQ. This CDR3 is built from 16 residues. V gave up 5 bases and J gave up 0 bases, with 18 bases separating them. The variable domain in full, with the rest retrieved from reference TRBV5-1 and TRBJ2-7, is KAGVTQTPRYLIKTRGQQVTLSCSPISGHRSVSWYQQTPGQGLQFLFEYFSETQRNKGNFPGRFSGRQFSNSRSEMNVSTLELGDSALYLCASSFEQRSASYEQYFGPGTRLTVT.

This clone turned up a few times. The rearrangement joins TRBV19 to TRBJ1-6; D might be TRBD1 (6 bases). CDR3 length equals 13 residues. Deletions cut 4 bases from V and 10 bases from J, with 11 bases between. Germline V lookup: CDR1 LNHDA, CDR2 SQIVND (reference sequence). The CDR3 DNA reads as TGTGCCAGTAGTACAGGGGTGGGCTCACCCCTCCACTTT. Translating it yields CASSTGVGSPLHF.

The CDR3 protein is CASSYEGVGTQYF. DNA for the CDR3: TGTGCCAGCAGTTACGAAGGGGTCGGGACCCAGTACTTC. This chain links TRBV6-6 with TRBJ2-5, with D possibly matching TRBD1 (5 bases). The CDR3 runs 13 residues. The ends were cut back, 2 bases at V and 7 bases at J, with 11 bases in the middle. The germline V gene has CDR1 MNHNY and CDR2 SVGAGI (reference sequence).

This chain joins TRBV7-2 and TRBJ1-4; D unresolved. The CDR3 spans 14 residues. In germline, CDR1 is SGHTA, CDR2 FQGNSA. Trimming removed 1 base at V and 4 bases at J, with 7 bases between. The CDR3 DNA sequence: TGTGCCAGCAGCTTAGATCGGGTTAATGAAAAACTGTTTTTT. Translated, it gives CASSLDRVNEKLFF.

Concerning this clone itself: One junction end disagrees with the germline gene, perhaps due to a read error. The rearrangement links TRBV6-5 to TRBJ1-1; D unclear. The CDR3 totals 14 residues. Germline V gene lookup returns CDR1 MNHEY and CDR2 SVGAGI. CDR3 loop: CAGSYSLGRTEAFF. CDR3 sequence (DNA): TGTGCCGGCAGTTACTCGTTAGGGAGGACTGAAGCTTTCTTT.

The V gene is TRBV30, the J gene TRBJ1-2, with D possibly TRBD1 on 6 matching bases. V lost 1 base, J lost 4 bases, and 16 bases lay in between. From germline, CDR1 is GTSNPN and CDR2 SVGIG (reference sequence). The CDR3 totals 15 residues. CDR3 amino acids: CAWSGGPGPSYGYTF. CDR3 DNA sequence: TGTGCCTGGAGTGGGGGGCCAGGACCCAGCTATGGCTACACCTTC.

This clone was counted a single time. The CDR3 bases are TGTGCCAGCAGCGGGGACAGGAACTATGGCTACACCTTC. This encodes CASSGDRNYGYTF. The chain combines TRBV9 with TRBJ1-2; 8 positions match TRBD1. With 3 bases clipped from V and 2 bases from J, the junction kept 0 bases outside the gene matches. The CDR3 runs 13 residues. From germline, CDR1 is SGDLS and CDR2 YYNGEE.

The V and J genes are TRBV5-1 and TRBJ2-7; D is perhaps TRBD1 (5 bases). This CDR3 region has 14 residues. V lost 4 bases, J lost 1 base, and 12 bases lay in between. The germline V gene encodes CDR1 SGHRS and CDR2 YFSETQ. This CDR3 is CASSPQDGSYEQYF. DNA for the CDR3: TGCGCCAGCAGCCCACAGGACGGATCCTACGAGCAGTACTTC. Together with reference TRBV5-1 and TRBJ2-7, the CDR3 gives the full variable domain: KAGVTQTPRYLIKTRGQQVTLSCSPISGHRSVSWYQQTPGQGLQFLFEYFSETQRNKGNFPGRFSGRQFSNSRSEMNVSTLELGDSALYLCASSPQDGSYEQYFGPGTRLTVT.

This clone was found a few times. The gene calls are TRBV5-4 and TRBJ2-3; 7 bases line up with TRBD1. Germline V gene lookup returns CDR1 SGHNT and CDR2 YYREEE (reference sequence). V gave up 3 bases and J gave up 7 bases; unmatched junction bases: 11. The CDR3 consists of 15 residues. CDR3 loop: CASSSEGQIRYTQYF. CDR3 sequence (DNA): TGTGCCAGCAGCTCAGAGGGACAGATACGATATACGCAGTATTTT.

CDR3 coding DNA: TGTGCCAGCAGCTTAGCAGGGGTGGTGAGCAATCAGCCCCAGCATTTT. Amino acids: CASSLAGVVSNQPQHF. The chain recombines TRBV7-8 with TRBJ1-5, with D perhaps matching TRBD1 (5 bases). Germline CDR1 reads SGHVS; CDR2 reads FQNEAQ. With 0 bases removed from V and 1 base from J, the gap between germline ends came to 10 bases. The CDR3 has 16 amino acids.

The chain links TRBV11-3 to TRBJ2-1, with 8 bases matching TRBD2. The V gene end was trimmed by 0 bases and the J gene end by 15 bases; junction bases not matched to a gene: 4. The CDR3 contains 12 residues. Germline CDR1 is SGHNT and CDR2 is YENEEA. DNA for the CDR3: TGTGCCAGCAGCTTAGATAGCGGGATAGGGTTCTTC. Residues: CASSLDSGIGFF.

The V gene is TRBV19, the J gene TRBJ1-2; no clear D gene. The CDR3 is made up of 12 amino acids. In germline, CDR1 is LNHDA, CDR2 SQIVND (reference sequence). Trimming left V 5 bases short and J 4 bases short, with 8 bases between. The CDR3 region is CASSQTAYGYTF. CDR3 coding DNA: TGTGCCAGTAGTCAAACAGCCTATGGCTACACCTTC.

The gene calls are TRBV18 and TRBJ1-2; 7 nucleotides match TRBD1. This CDR3 comprises 13 residues. After removal of 6 bases from V and 8 bases from J, the junction contained 9 bases not matched to a gene. CDR1 KGHSH and CDR2 LQKENI come from the germline V gene. DNA of the CDR3: TGTGCCAGCTCGCGAGACAGGGATAACGGCTACACCTTC. This gives the protein CASSRDRDNGYTF.

This clone has just a few counts. The V call is TRBV7-3, the J call TRBJ2-3; 10 bases agree with TRBD1. V lost 5 bases and J lost 4; bases outside the gene matches: 6. CDR3 length: 15 residues. The germline gives CDR1 SGHTA, CDR2 FQGTGA. The CDR3 sequence: CASSGMTGGADTQYF. The DNA for the CDR3 is TGTGCCAGCAGCGGCATGACAGGGGGCGCAGATACGCAGTATTTT.

The rearrangement uses TRBV6-1 and TRBJ1-2, with 8 bases identical to TRBD1. CDR3 length: 13 residues. The trim removed 8 bases at V and 6 bases at J, leaving 8 bases unmatched. Looked up from germline, CDR1 is MNHNS and CDR2 is SASEGT. The CDR3 spells CASVDRGRNGYTF. The CDR3 DNA sequence: TGTGCCAGCGTAGACAGGGGTCGAAATGGCTACACCTTC.

The CDR3 DNA follows: TGTGCCAGCAGTGGGACAAACAATGAGCAGTTCTTC. Its protein product is CASSGTNNEQFF. V is TRBV28 and J is TRBJ2-1, with a possible D match to TRBD1 (6 bases). The CDR3 loop spans 12 amino acids. The ends were cut back, 5 bases at V and 5 bases at J, with 7 bases in the middle. Looked up from germline, CDR1 is MDHEN and CDR2 is SYDVKM.

In this sample, this clone turned up many times. The same CDR3 also results from other DNA sequences found in this sample. V is TRBV28 and J is TRBJ1-5; D unclear. Deletions cut 6 bases from V and 6 bases from J, with 9 bases between. The CDR3 contains 12 residues. The germline V gene encodes CDR1 MDHEN and CDR2 SYDVKM. As DNA, the CDR3 is TGTGCCAGCAGACCAGGTTCTCAGCCCCAGCATTTT. It encodes CASRPGSQPQHF.

The chain recombines TRBV9 with TRBJ2-1, with D maybe TRBD2 (5 bases). The V gene lost 0 bases and the J gene lost 7 bases, with 8 bases spanning the gap. The length of the CDR3 is 13 residues. The germline CDR1 and CDR2 sequences are SGDLS and YYNGEE. This CDR3 reads CASSVDTGNEQFF. DNA for the CDR3: TGTGCCAGCAGCGTAGATACGGGGAATGAGCAGTTCTTC.